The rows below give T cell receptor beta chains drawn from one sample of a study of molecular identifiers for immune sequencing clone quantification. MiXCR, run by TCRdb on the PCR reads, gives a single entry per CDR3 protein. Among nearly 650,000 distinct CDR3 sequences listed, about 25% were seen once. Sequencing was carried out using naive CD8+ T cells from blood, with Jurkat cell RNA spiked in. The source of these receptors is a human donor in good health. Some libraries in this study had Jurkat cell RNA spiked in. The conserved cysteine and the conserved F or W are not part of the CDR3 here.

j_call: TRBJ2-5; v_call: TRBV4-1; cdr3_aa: ASSPRTTDRGETQY
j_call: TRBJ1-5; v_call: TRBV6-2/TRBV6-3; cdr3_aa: ASSYGFTGDNQPQH
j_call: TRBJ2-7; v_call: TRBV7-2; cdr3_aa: ASSLARTGSYEQY
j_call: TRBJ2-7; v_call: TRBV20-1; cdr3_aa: SARDIRDRAYEQY
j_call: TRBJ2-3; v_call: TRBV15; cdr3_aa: ATSRARYSGRGDTQY
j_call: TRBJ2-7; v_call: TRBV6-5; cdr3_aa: ASSPGQGALYEQY
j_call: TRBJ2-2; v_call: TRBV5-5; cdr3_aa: ASSSTGTIYGELF
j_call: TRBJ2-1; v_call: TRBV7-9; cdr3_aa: ASSLVVVSGRYNEQF
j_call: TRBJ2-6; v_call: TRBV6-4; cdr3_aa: ASSETSRVYPGANVLT
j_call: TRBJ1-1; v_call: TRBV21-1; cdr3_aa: ASSEGIKDRVSVPP
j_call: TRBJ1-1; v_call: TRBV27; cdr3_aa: ASSFARNTEAF
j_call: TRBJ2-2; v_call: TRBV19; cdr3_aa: AIAGVTGELF
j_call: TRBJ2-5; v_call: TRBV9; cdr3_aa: ASSVEGFETQY
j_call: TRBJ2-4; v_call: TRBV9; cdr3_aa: ASSVETSGANIQY
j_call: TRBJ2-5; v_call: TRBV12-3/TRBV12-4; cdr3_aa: ASSFTAETQY
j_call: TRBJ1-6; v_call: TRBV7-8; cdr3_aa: ASSLVLGQTNSPLH
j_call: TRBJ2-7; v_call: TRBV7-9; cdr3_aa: ASSPAEGRGYEQY
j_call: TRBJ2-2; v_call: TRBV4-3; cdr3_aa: ASSQFDRGPGELF
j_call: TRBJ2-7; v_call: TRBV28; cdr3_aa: ASSFRGPWTYEQY
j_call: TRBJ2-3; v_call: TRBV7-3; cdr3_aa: ASSLMAGGDTQY
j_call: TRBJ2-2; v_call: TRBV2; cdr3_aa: ASTDWGAANTGELF
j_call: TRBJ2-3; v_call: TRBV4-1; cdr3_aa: ASSQVTASTDTQY
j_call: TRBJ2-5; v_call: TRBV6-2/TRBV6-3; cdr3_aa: ASSTGTQETQY
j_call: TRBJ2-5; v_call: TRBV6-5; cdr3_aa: ASSYTPTSGREETQY
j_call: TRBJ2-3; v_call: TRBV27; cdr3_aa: ASSSLMRTSGGFGTDTQY
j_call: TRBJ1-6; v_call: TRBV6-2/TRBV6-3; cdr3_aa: ASNYLEGWDSPLH
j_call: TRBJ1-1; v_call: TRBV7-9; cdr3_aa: ASSLDRGLGKNTEAF
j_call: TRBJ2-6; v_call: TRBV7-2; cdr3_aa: ASSLEGGRLGANVLT
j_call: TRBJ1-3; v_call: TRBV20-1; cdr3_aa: SARHPTARNTIY
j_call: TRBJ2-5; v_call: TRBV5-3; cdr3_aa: ASSLGFQGRDETQY
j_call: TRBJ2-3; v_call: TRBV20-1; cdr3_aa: SVEGFQAGGITDTQY
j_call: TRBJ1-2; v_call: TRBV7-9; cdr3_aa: ASSLVYDNYGYT
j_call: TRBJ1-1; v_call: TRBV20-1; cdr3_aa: SARNWTGFRDLNTEAF
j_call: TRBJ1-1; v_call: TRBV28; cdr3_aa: ASSFRGGSTEAF
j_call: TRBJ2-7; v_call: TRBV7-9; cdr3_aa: ASSLVGTGDIEQY
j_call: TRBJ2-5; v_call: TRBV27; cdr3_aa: ASSLSPGLAGQETQY
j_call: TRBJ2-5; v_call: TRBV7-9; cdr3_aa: ASSFLTGGHQETQY
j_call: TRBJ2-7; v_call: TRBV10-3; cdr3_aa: AISEGSGGYEQH
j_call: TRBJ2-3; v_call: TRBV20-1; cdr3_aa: SASGGLAGEDTQY
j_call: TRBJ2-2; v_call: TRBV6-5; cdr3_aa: ASSYSRLDRGNTGELF
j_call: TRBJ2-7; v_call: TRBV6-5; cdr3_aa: ASSSPAAGGPNEQY
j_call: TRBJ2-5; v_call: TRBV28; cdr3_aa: ASSPLLAGEETQY
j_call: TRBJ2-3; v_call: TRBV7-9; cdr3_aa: ASSSPGPAGGPTDTQY
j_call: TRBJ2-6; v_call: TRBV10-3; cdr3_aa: AISSGTTSGANVLT